Each of the 10 T cell receptor beta chains below was sequenced from the same sample in a study of Ad26.COV2.S vaccination and SARS-CoV-2 variants. The method was immunoSEQ multiplex PCR; TCRdb's version includes in-frame clones alone and lacks a portion of them. The sample lists around 300,000 clones, roughly 90% seen once, with approximately 5.9% in the top ten. Treatment reported: roughly 18 received Ad26.COV2.S at low or high dose, single or two shots; about five received placebo; per-sample allocation not given. On day 63 after the first injection, vaccine and placebo recipients gave samples. Sequenced here: peripheral blood, sampled in a trial of Ad26.COV2.S vaccine versus placebo. The receptors were gathered from a person aged 18-60 years who received the Ad26.COV2.S COVID-19 vaccine or a placebo.

The J gene is TRBJ2-5, the V gene TRBV5-1; D may be TRBD1 (6 bases). Per the germline V gene, CDR1 is SGHRS and CDR2 is YFSETQ. Trimming removed 0 bases from V and 2 bases from J, with 14 bases in between. The CDR3 runs to 16 residues. The CDR3 nucleotides are TGCGCCAGCAGCTTGGTCCAGGGCAGGGGTCAAGAGACCCAGTACTTC. Residues: CASSLVQGRGQETQYF.

V and J are TRBV5-5 and TRBJ2-7, with TRBD1 matching over 9 bases. With V trimmed by 3 bases and J by 6 bases, 10 bases remained unmatched. CDR3 length: 15 amino acids. CDR1 and CDR2 (germline): SGHKS, YYEKEE (reference sequence). This CDR3 reads CASSSPRDRVAEQYF. The CDR3, as DNA: TGTGCCAGCAGCTCGCCGCGGGACAGGGTAGCCGAGCAGTACTTC.

The gene calls are TRBV19 and TRBJ2-3; the match to TRBD1 covers 8 bases. CDR1 and CDR2 (germline): LNHDA, SQIVND (reference sequence). The V and J ends lost 3 bases and 2 bases, in that order; junction bases with no gene match: 4. The CDR3 spans 15 residues. The chain's CDR3 is CASSIRGLNTDTQYF. DNA of the CDR3: TGTGCCAGTAGTATCAGGGGGCTTAACACAGATACGCAGTATTTT.

The rearrangement links TRBV20-1 to TRBJ1-1; D gene uncertain. This CDR3 is 15 amino acids long. Germline V gives CDR1 DFQATT, CDR2 SNEGSKA (reference sequence). V was trimmed by 3 bases and J by 1 base, leaving 15 bases between them. In DNA form, the CDR3 reads TGCAGTGCTAGTCACCCCGGGCGGTGGAACACTGAAGCTTTCTTT. Translating gives CSASHPGRWNTEAFF.

The chain is built from TRBV4-2 and TRBJ2-1, with D possibly matching TRBD2 (6 bases). The germline V gene has CDR1 LGHNA and CDR2 YNFKEQ. Trimming pared 0 bases from V and 5 bases from J, leaving 8 bases between. The CDR3 consists of 14 residues. CDR3 sequence reads: CASSQEGLHNEQFF. The CDR3 bases are TGTGCCAGCAGCCAAGAAGGACTACACAATGAGCAGTTCTTC.

The chain combines TRBV3-1 (or the pseudogene TRBV3-2) with TRBJ1-2; D remains ambiguous. This CDR3 is 15 amino acids long. V was shortened by 3 bases and J by 7 bases, with 18 bases between the two germline ends. The V gene's germline CDR1 is LGHDT and CDR2 YNNKEL (reference sequence). The CDR3 loop is CASSHPKGRPFGYTF. Here the CDR3 DNA reads TGTGCCAGCAGCCACCCCAAGGGCAGGCCGTTTGGCTACACCTTC.

The chain couples TRBV7-9 to TRBJ2-3, with unresolved D. Trimming cost V 5 bases and J 0 bases, with 15 bases left between them. Germline loops: CDR1 SEHNR, CDR2 FQNEAQ (reference sequence). This CDR3 comprises 16 residues. The CDR3 DNA follows: TGTGCCAGCAGCCCCCCCTTAGCTGCTAGCACAGATACGCAGTATTTT. This encodes CASSPPLAASTDTQYF.

The V and J genes are TRBV28 and TRBJ2-7; weak D call: TRBD1 (6 bases). This CDR3 contains 12 residues. Germline V gene sequence: CDR1 MDHEN, CDR2 SYDVKM. The V end was cut by 5 bases, the J end by 7 bases, with 12 bases between. The DNA for the CDR3 is TGTGCCAGCAGTGCATACAGGGTAGAGCAGTACTTC. It codes for CASSAYRVEQYF.

The chain couples TRBV15 to TRBJ2-5, with 12 bases fitting TRBD2. CDR1 is LNHNV, CDR2 YYDKDF, per germline (reference sequence). V shed 6 bases, J shed 2 bases, and the junction held 7 bases outside the gene matches. This CDR3 spans 16 amino acids. The CDR3 DNA reads as TGTGCCACCAGGATCGGACTAGCGGGGCGTCAAGAGACCCAGTACTTC. The encoded protein is CATRIGLAGRQETQYF.

This clone was recorded a few times. The gene calls are TRBV28 and TRBJ1-5; D is unresolved. Germline CDR1 and CDR2: MDHEN and SYDVKM. The CDR3 is 13 amino acids. V was shortened by 6 bases and J by 2 bases, with 8 bases between the two germline ends. CDR3 sequence (DNA): TGTGCCAGCAGGGGAGTAGGCAATCAGCCCCAGCATTTT. Its translation: CASRGVGNQPQHF. Full variable domain (rest looked up from reference TRBV28 and TRBJ1-5): DVKVTQSSRYLVKRTGEKVFLECVQDMDHENMFWYRQDPGLGLRLIYFSYDVKMKEKGDIPEGYSVSREKKERFSLILESASTNQTSMYLCASRGVGNQPQHFGDGTRLSIL.